Listed below are T cell receptor beta chains from one sample, sequenced in a study of cytomegalovirus exposure and HLA in healthy donors. Using immunoSEQ multiplex PCR, the repertoire was profiled, and TCRdb retains in-frame clones only, with some absent. The sample holds some 110,000 clones, roughly 81% seen once. The sample comprised PBMCs. The receptors derive from a young woman in good health and CMV-seronegative. Both conserved end residues are part of each CDR3. Each record gives: clone size, V gene, J gene, D gene, CDR3 protein, CDR3 DNA. A D gene is named only where the DNA matches it firmly. Rows give clone size only sometimes, using once, few, many, or a class for an expanded clone.

>-|TRBV4-2|TRBJ1-2|TRBD1
CASSQDPGQGQIYGYTF
TGTGCCAGCAGCCAAGATCCGGGACAGGGCCAAATTTATGGCTACACCTTC
>-|TRBV4-3|TRBJ2-3|TRBD2
CASSQDGGTSPDTQYF
TGCGCCAGCAGCCAAGATGGGGGGACTAGCCCAGATACGCAGTATTTT
>-|TRBV7-2|TRBJ2-5|TRBD2
CASSLLAGVLETQYF
TGTGCCAGCAGCTTGCTAGCGGGAGTGTTGGAGACCCAGTACTTC
>-|TRBV11-2|TRBJ2-1|-
CASSHGISGLSGEQFF
TGTGCCAGCAGCCACGGGATTTCCGGTCTGAGCGGTGAGCAGTTCTTC
>few|TRBV6-4|TRBJ2-1|-
CASSESGSSSNEQFF
TGTGCCAGCAGTGAGTCGGGATCCTCTTCCAATGAGCAGTTCTTC
>-|TRBV13|TRBJ2-3|-
CASSSHSTDTQYF
TGTGCCAGCAGCAGCCACAGCACAGATACGCAGTATTTT
>-|TRBV10-3|TRBJ2-7|TRBD1
CAISRTGGKYEQYF
TGTGCCATCAGCCGGACAGGGGGCAAATACGAGCAGTACTTC
>-|TRBV6-5|TRBJ2-7|-
CASSYSQGMNEQYF
TGTGCCAGCAGTTACTCACAGGGTATGAACGAGCAGTACTTC
>-|TRBV7-2|TRBJ2-3|TRBD2
CASSLSGSPLASTDTQYF
TGTGCCAGCAGCTTGAGCGGGAGCCCCCTAGCTAGCACAGATACGCAGTATTTT
>-|TRBV7-2|TRBJ2-7|TRBD2
CASSFQEWRETGYEQYF
TGTGCCAGCAGCTTTCAGGAATGGCGGGAGACGGGATACGAGCAGTACTTC
>-|TRBV2|TRBJ2-3|TRBD2
CASSATSGGTDTQYF
TGTGCCAGCAGTGCCACTAGCGGGGGCACAGATACGCAGTATTTT
>-|TRBV12-2|TRBJ2-7|-
CASRRDTSYEQYF
TGTGCAAGTCGCCGGGACACCTCCTACGAGCAGTACTTC
>-|TRBV4-2|TRBJ1-1|-
CASSQGPGSNTEAFF
TGTGCCAGCAGCCAAGGCCCAGGCTCGAACACTGAAGCTTTCTTT
>-|TRBV7-2|TRBJ2-3|TRBD2
CASSYSGTRIADTQYF
TGTGCCAGCAGTTATAGCGGGACACGAATCGCAGATACGCAGTATTTT
>-|TRBV11-2|TRBJ2-7|-
CASSLTEDSYEQYF
TGTGCCAGCAGCTTGACAGAAGACTCCTACGAGCAGTACTTC
>-|TRBV18|TRBJ1-6|-
CASSQRPTGSSYNSPLHF
TGTGCCAGCTCCCAGAGGCCGACGGGAAGCTCCTATAATTCACCCCTCCACTTT
>-|TRBV30|TRBJ1-1|-
CAYSTDMNTEAFF
TGTGCCTACTCGACAGATATGAACACTGAAGCTTTCTTT
>-|TRBV5-4|TRBJ2-7|-
CASSLTGSYEQYF
TGTGCCAGCAGCTTGACGGGGTCCTACGAGCAGTACTTC
>-|TRBV15|TRBJ1-4|TRBD1
CATSSARQGRGKLFF
TGTGCCACCAGCAGCGCTCGACAGGGGAGGGGAAAACTGTTTTTT
>-|TRBV7-3|TRBJ2-1|-
CASSRILDTLPYNEQFF
TGTGCCAGCAGCCGCATACTGGACACATTACCCTACAATGAGCAGTTCTTC
>-|TRBV30|TRBJ2-2|-
CAYPGDTGELFF
TGTGCCTATCCCGGGGACACCGGGGAGCTGTTTTTT
>-|TRBV5-6|TRBJ2-1|-
CASSPSGRIRTNEQFF
TGTGCCAGCAGCCCCAGCGGACGCATCCGCACGAATGAGCAGTTCTTC
>-|TRBV7-9|TRBJ1-4|-
CASSLTVSREKLFF
TGTGCCAGCAGCTTGACAGTGAGCCGTGAAAAACTGTTTTTT
>-|TRBV18|TRBJ1-3|-
CASSPVGQGSTGGNTIYF
TGTGCCAGCTCACCAGTCGGGCAGGGAAGCACTGGAGGAAACACCATATATTTT
>-|TRBV29-1|TRBJ1-2|-
CSTTTGGDYGYTF
TGCAGCACCACGACGGGGGGCGACTATGGCTACACCTTC
>-|TRBV5-1|TRBJ2-5|TRBD1
CASSEQGQETQYF
TGCGCCAGCAGTGAACAGGGGCAAGAGACCCAGTACTTC
>-|TRBV5-4|TRBJ1-2|TRBD1
CASSWDRANYGYTF
TGTGCCAGCAGCTGGGACAGGGCTAACTATGGCTACACCTTC
>-|TRBV6-1|TRBJ1-2|TRBD1
CASSDGDRENGYTF
TGTGCCAGCAGTGACGGGGACAGGGAAAATGGCTACACCTTC
>-|TRBV11-2|TRBJ1-3|TRBD1
CASSSRFGDRGTGNTIYF
TGTGCCAGCAGCTCCCGGTTCGGGGACAGGGGTACTGGAAACACCATATATTTT
>-|TRBV27|TRBJ1-6|-
CASTINRHSPLHF
TGTGCCAGCACCATTAACAGGCATTCACCCCTCCACTTT
>-|TRBV2|TRBJ2-5|-
CANLLEGRGTQYF
TGTGCCAACCTTTTAGAGGGGCGGGGGACCCAGTACTTC
>few|TRBV7-9|TRBJ1-1|-
CASTPRAEAFF
TGTGCCAGCACCCCGAGGGCTGAAGCTTTCTTT
>-|TRBV30|TRBJ2-2|TRBD1
CACTPGQGATGELFF
TGTGCCTGCACTCCGGGACAGGGGGCCACCGGGGAGCTGTTTTTT
>-|TRBV5-4|TRBJ2-7|TRBD2
CASSSGGGRAHEQYF
TGTGCCAGCAGCTCCGGCGGCGGGAGGGCCCACGAGCAGTACTTC
>-|TRBV9|TRBJ2-3|TRBD1
CASSPGQGLSTDTQYF
TGTGCCAGCAGCCCGGGACAGGGCCTTAGCACAGATACGCAGTATTTT
>-|TRBV2|TRBJ1-2|TRBD1
CASRGIRDRLYGYTF
TGTGCCAGCAGGGGAATCCGGGACAGGTTATATGGCTACACCTTC
>-|TRBV18|TRBJ2-7|TRBD1
CASSEDRARNEQYF
TGTGCCAGCTCAGAAGACAGGGCGAGGAACGAGCAGTACTTC
>-|TRBV19|TRBJ2-1|TRBD2
CASSILPVSGVNYNEQFF
TGTGCCAGTAGTATATTACCCGTTAGCGGGGTCAACTACAATGAGCAGTTCTTC
>-|TRBV6-5|TRBJ2-1|TRBD2
CASCFGTSGYNEQFF
TGTGCCAGCTGTTTCGGGACTAGCGGGTACAATGAGCAGTTCTTC
>-|TRBV18|TRBJ1-1|-
CASSPVGGTEAFF
TGTGCCAGCTCACCAGTCGGGGGCACTGAAGCTTTCTTT
>-|TRBV19|TRBJ1-1|TRBD1
CASSIQGAPRSEAFF
TGTGCCAGTAGTATACAGGGGGCGCCGCGGAGTGAAGCTTTCTTT
>-|TRBV27|TRBJ2-7|TRBD2
CASSTRTSGGHEQYF
TGTGCCAGCAGTACCAGGACTAGCGGGGGTCACGAGCAGTACTTC
>-|TRBV7-3|TRBJ2-5|TRBD2
CASSLLPIAGEGETQYF
TGTGCCAGCAGCCTCCTTCCCATAGCGGGAGAGGGGGAGACCCAGTACTTC
>-|TRBV15|TRBJ2-7|TRBD2
CATSRDLAGSYEQYF
TGTGCCACCAGCAGAGATTTAGCGGGTTCCTACGAGCAGTACTTC
>-|TRBV6-1|TRBJ2-7|TRBD2
CASSEGLAGMYEQYF
TGTGCCAGCAGTGAAGGACTAGCGGGGATGTACGAGCAGTACTTC
>few|TRBV6-1|TRBJ2-3|TRBD2
CASSEGLATDTQYF
TGTGCCAGCAGTGAAGGACTAGCCACAGATACGCAGTATTTT
>-|TRBV27|TRBJ2-1|-
CASSRMGLFNEQFF
TGTGCCAGCAGTCGAATGGGACTGTTCAATGAGCAGTTCTTC
>-|TRBV7-2|TRBJ2-1|-
CASRDGGTYNEQFF
TGTGCCAGCAGAGACGGGGGTACCTACAATGAGCAGTTCTTC